What follows are 13 T cell receptor beta chains derived from one specimen sequenced in a study of early stage breast cancer tumors. Profiling relied on immunoSEQ multiplex PCR, and the TCRdb table lists in-frame clones only, not all of them. The sample lists roughly 5,000 clones; about 70% were seen once. Specimen: breast tumor tissue. These receptors were obtained from a person aged 55-75 years with breast cancer.

This clone was detected only a few times. The chain is built from TRBV15 and TRBJ2-7; no clear D. The V and J ends lost 3 bases and 3 bases respectively, with 3 bases between them. The CDR3 length is 11 residues. Germline lookup yields CDR1 LNHNV and CDR2 YYDKDF (reference sequence). The CDR3 region is CATSSLYEQYF. The CDR3 coding sequence is TGTGCCACCAGCAGTCTCTACGAGCAGTACTTC. The whole variable domain, filled in from reference TRBV15 and TRBJ2-7, reads DAMVIQNPRYQVTQFGKPVTLSCSQTLNHNVMYWYQQKSSQAPKLLFHYYDKDFNNEADTPDNFQSRRPNTSFCFLDIRSPGLGDTAMYLCATSSLYEQYFGPGTRLTVT.

In its sample, this clone was seen a few times. The chain employs TRBV9 and TRBJ1-6, with D uncertain. The CDR3 loop spans 13 amino acids. The V and J ends lost 3 bases and 10 bases respectively, with 11 bases between them. CDR1 and CDR2 from the germline V gene are SGDLS and YYNGEE. The CDR3 region has the DNA TGTGCCAGCAGCGCGCTAATGGAATCACCCCTCCACTTT. This codes for CASSALMESPLHF.

The chain recombines TRBV19 with TRBJ2-7, with D unclear. CDR1 is LNHDA, CDR2 SQIVND, per germline (reference sequence). V shed 1 base and J shed 6 bases, with 13 bases lying between them. The CDR3 contains 14 residues. CDR3 in amino acids: CASSIVGSLTEQYF. In DNA form, the CDR3 reads TGTGCCAGTAGTATAGTGGGCAGCTTAACCGAGCAGTACTTC.

This chain joins TRBV27 and TRBJ1-2, with TRBD1 identical over 8 bases. Germline-derived CDR1 and CDR2 are MNHEY and SMNVEV (reference sequence). There are 13 residues in the CDR3. V shed 7 bases and J 6 bases; nucleotides not matched to a gene: 7. CDR3 sequence reads: CASTGQGNDGYTF. DNA for the CDR3: TGTGCCAGCACTGGACAGGGCAATGATGGCTACACCTTC.

The CDR3 region is CASSLDSGPYEQYF. For the CDR3, the DNA is TGTGCCAGCAGCTTGGATAGCGGACCCTACGAGCAGTACTTC. The chain links TRBV7-2 to TRBJ2-7; a weak D match, TRBD2 (6 bases). V lost 3 bases and J lost 2, with 11 bases in between. CDR3 size: 14 residues. CDR1 and CDR2 (germline): SGHTA, FQGNSA.

The chain carries TRBV5-6 and TRBJ2-3; D unclear. This CDR3 is built from 15 residues. Germline CDR1 reads SGHDT; CDR2 reads YYEEEE. V was clipped by 4 bases and J by 0 bases, with 12 bases between them. CDR3 region: CASSSWVASTDTQYF. CDR3 coding DNA: TGTGCCAGCAGCAGCTGGGTGGCTAGCACAGATACGCAGTATTTT.

V and J are TRBV11-3 and TRBJ2-3, with D possibly TRBD1 on 6 matching bases. The CDR3 length is 14 residues. Germline V lookup: CDR1 SGHNT, CDR2 YENEEA. With 6 bases removed from V and 2 bases from J, the gap between germline ends came to 12 bases. The CDR3: CASSARGTTDTQYF. The CDR3 coding sequence is TGTGCCAGCAGTGCCAGGGGCACCACAGATACGCAGTATTTT.

V usage is TRBV4-1 and J usage is TRBJ1-2; D is uncertain. The CDR3 is 15 residues long. Germline CDR1 reads MGHRA; CDR2 reads YSYEKL. V was pared by 0 bases and J by 4 bases, with 12 bases between. CDR3 sequence: CASSQEKSVTYGYTF. The CDR3 bases are TGCGCCAGCAGCCAAGAAAAGTCGGTTACCTATGGCTACACCTTC.

V and J are TRBV6-6 and TRBJ1-1; unclear D gene. The CDR3 covers 12 residues. Trimming cost V 6 bases and J 2 bases, with 7 bases left between them. Per the germline V gene, CDR1 is MNHNY and CDR2 is SVGAGI (reference sequence). CDR3 DNA: TGTGCCAGCAGGGAGAGAAACACTGAAGCTTTCTTT. Encoded protein: CASRERNTEAFF.

The chain has TRBV29-1 and TRBJ1-1, with D possibly being TRBD1 (6 bases). This CDR3 has 13 amino acids. V lost 5 bases to trimming and J lost 8 bases, with 18 bases between them. Germline CDR1 SQVTM, CDR2 ANQGSEA. The CDR3: CSVRGLQGWEAFF. The CDR3, as DNA: TGCAGCGTTCGGGGGCTACAGGGTTGGGAAGCTTTCTTT.

The V and J genes are TRBV7-9 and TRBJ2-1, with D unclear. Trimming took 5 bases from V and 4 from J, leaving 3 bases between them. CDR1 SEHNR and CDR2 FQNEAQ come from the germline V gene (reference sequence). The CDR3 contains 11 residues. The CDR3 sequence: CASSDYNEQFF. In nucleotides, the CDR3 is TGTGCCAGCAGCGATTACAATGAGCAGTTCTTC.

A single count supports this clone. The gene calls are TRBV9 and TRBJ2-5; 7 nucleotides agree with TRBD2. CDR3 length equals 15 residues. J was trimmed by 4 bases and V by 4 bases; bases with no gene match: 10. Per germline, CDR1 SGDLS and CDR2 YYNGEE. This CDR3 reads CASSRRPGGVETQYF. CDR3 coding DNA: TGTGCCAGCAGCCGCCGGCCTGGGGGGGTAGAGACCCAGTACTTC.

This chain joins TRBV2 and TRBJ1-2; D possibly corresponds to TRBD1 (6 bases). Trimming removed 4 bases from V and 4 bases from J, with 16 bases in between. The length of the CDR3 is 15 residues. Germline CDR1 reads SNHLY; CDR2 reads FYNNEI. CDR3 protein: CASSGGGRILYGYTF. The DNA of the CDR3 is TGTGCCAGCAGTGGGGGGGGGCGAATACTCTATGGCTACACCTTC.